The TCR beta chain described here comes from a study of T cell responses to AZD1222 COVID-19 vaccine. Study outcomes and limitations: At 160-218 and 743-854, vaccine-associated CD4 TCRs were dominant, and they spanned spike. Baseline serostatus was positive in only a handful of AZD1222 recipients. Clonal diversity may have been underestimated in mostly white British donors.

Turning to this clone: Its specificity is not known.

This CDR3 is 16 amino acids long. Germline CDR1 and CDR2: MNHNS and SASEGT. The ends were cut back, 0 bases at V and 4 bases at J, with 12 bases in the middle. Measured with immunoSEQ multiplex PCR; TCRdb has only the in-frame clones, and not every one. The sample table sets out under 150,000 clones. The source is an adult in good health. Source material: peripheral blood. This rearrangement joins TRBV6-1 to TRBJ1-4; D is unclear. CDR3 amino acids: CASSEAEGSGNEKLFF. CDR3 sequence (DNA): TGTGCCAGCAGTGAAGCGGAAGGTTCGGGTAATGAAAAACTGTTTTTT.